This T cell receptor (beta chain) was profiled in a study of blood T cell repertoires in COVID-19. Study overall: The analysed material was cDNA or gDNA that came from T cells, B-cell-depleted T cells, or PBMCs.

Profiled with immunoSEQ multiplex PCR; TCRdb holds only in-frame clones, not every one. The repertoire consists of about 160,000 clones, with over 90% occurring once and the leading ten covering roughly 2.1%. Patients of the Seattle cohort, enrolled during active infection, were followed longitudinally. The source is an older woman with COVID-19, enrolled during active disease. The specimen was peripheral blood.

The CDR3: CASSPYPRTGDYGYTF. Here the CDR3 DNA reads TGTGCCAGCAGCCCTTACCCCCGGACAGGGGACTATGGCTACACCTTC. V and J are TRBV7-3 and TRBJ1-2; 9 positions match TRBD1. The length of the CDR3 is 16 residues. Germline assignment: CDR1 SGHTA and CDR2 FQGTGA. V shed 5 bases and J 3 bases; nucleotides not matched to a gene: 10.